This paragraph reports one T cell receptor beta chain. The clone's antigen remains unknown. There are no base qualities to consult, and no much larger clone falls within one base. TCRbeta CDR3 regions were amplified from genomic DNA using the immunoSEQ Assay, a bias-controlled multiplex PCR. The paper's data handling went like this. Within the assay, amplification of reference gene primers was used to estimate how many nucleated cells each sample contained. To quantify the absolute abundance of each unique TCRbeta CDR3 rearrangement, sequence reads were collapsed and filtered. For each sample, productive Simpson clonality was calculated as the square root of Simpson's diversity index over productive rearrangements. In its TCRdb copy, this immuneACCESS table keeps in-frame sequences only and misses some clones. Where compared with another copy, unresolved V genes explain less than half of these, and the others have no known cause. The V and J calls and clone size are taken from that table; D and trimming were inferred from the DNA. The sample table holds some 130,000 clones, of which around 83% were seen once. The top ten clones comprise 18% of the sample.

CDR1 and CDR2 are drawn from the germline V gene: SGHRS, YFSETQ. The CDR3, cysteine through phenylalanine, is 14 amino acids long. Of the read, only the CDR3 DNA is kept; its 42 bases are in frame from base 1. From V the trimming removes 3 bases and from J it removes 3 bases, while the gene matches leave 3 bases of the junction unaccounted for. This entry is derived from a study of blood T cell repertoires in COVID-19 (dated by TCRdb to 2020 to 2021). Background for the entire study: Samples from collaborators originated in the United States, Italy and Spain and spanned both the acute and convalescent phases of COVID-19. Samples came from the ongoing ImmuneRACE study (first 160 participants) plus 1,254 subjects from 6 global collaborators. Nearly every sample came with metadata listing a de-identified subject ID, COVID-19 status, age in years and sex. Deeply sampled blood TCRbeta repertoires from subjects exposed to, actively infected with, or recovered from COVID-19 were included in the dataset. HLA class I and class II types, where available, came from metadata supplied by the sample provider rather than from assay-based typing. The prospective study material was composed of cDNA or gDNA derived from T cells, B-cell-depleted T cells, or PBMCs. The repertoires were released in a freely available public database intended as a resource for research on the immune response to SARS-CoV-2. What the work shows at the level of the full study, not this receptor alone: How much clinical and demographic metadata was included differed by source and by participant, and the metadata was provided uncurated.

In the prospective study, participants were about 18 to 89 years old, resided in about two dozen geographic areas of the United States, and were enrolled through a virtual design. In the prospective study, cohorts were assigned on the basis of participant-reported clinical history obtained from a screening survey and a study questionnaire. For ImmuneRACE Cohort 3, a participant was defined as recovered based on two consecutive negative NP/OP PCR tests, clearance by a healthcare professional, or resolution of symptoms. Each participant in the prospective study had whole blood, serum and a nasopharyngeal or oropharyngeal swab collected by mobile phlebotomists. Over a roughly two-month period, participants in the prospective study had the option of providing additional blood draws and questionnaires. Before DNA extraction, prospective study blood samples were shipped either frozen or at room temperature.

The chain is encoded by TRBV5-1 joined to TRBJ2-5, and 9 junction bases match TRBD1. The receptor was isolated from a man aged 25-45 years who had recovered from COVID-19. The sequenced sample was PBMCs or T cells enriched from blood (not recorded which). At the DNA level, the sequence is TGCGCCAGCAGCTACGGACAGGGGAAAGAGACCCAGTACTTC. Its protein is CASSYGQGKETQYF.